Only a few counts were recorded for the clone carrying this TCR beta chain. The antigen remains unidentified. TCRdb's table, derived via immunoSEQ multiplex PCR, lists solely in-frame clones and lacks some. The table includes about 83,000 clones, roughly 85% detected once. The data originate from a study of OX40 agonist ivuxolimab in advanced cancers. Findings and caveats of the study: Partial responders dosed at 0.1-3.0 mg/kg displayed clonal expansion ranking among the lowest.

Germline V gene data show CDR1 as SQVTM and CDR2 as ANQGSEA. J was trimmed by 10 bases and V by 0 bases; bases with no gene match: 6. This CDR3 region has 12 residues. The chain combines TRBV29-1 with TRBJ2-7; 7 bases fit TRBD1. The source is an adult with an advanced solid tumor such as melanoma, head and neck, liver or kidney cancer. Source: CD4+ or CD8+ T cells sorted from blood, taken in a trial of the OX40 agonist ivuxolimab. The CDR3 DNA follows: TGCAGCGTTGAAGATCGGGACAGACTACAGTACTTC. Its translation is CSVEDRDRLQYF.